This TCR beta chain comes out of a study of T cell repertoires in cytomegalovirus infection (dated by TCRdb to about 2019). For the wider study: Peptide stimulations targeted recently identified HLA-C-restricted CMV epitopes, whose presentation resists viral immunomodulation, together with well-studied HLA-B-restricted epitopes. The HLA type of each donor mattered for the analysis, because public TCR beta signatures pointed to carriage of CMV infection along with the matching HLA type.

TCRdb lists the instrument as Illumina HiSeq 1500. Through fastp at Q25 and MiXCR, TCRdb rebuilt clones from the public reads, retaining in-frame beta chains. For every CDR3 protein sequence, its rows merge into one entry that carries the most common genes and DNA. The sample includes hundreds of thousands of distinct CDR3 sequences, with around a third observed a single time. The ten biggest clones cover 18% of the sample. Paper-wide results and their limitations: In both this cohort and an independent cohort of some 370 donors, the cumulative frequency of public TCR beta family members distinguished carriers of CMV infection plus the relevant HLA type. The ex vivo response was dominated by HLA-C-restricted CMV-specific TCR beta clonotypes, and the single most frequent clonotype in two of eight donors was supplied by these HLA-C-restricted clonotypes.

The treatment or condition label here, explained by the study, means: in vitro stimulation with specific CMV peptide epitopes to enrich CMV-specific T cells. This clonotype was detected only a few times. It has no known antigen specificity. No per-base quality is available; no much larger clone lies one base away. The material was cultured PBMCs, obtained from culture after CMV antigen stimulation. The receptor's source is a human donor in good health (CMV status not recorded). Some clones in this sample may be carry-over from other donors' samples.

The DNA is TGTGCCAGCAGTTTATCCGGCAGTCTTAATGAAAAACTGTTTTTT. Its protein product is CASSLSGSLNEKLFF. Recombination joined TRBV28 with TRBJ1-4; the D gene cannot be resolved reliably. CDR1 MDHEN and CDR2 SYDVKM were looked up in the germline V gene. Trimming at the junction amounts to 1 base on V and 4 bases on J, and the germline ends lie 10 bases apart. The CDR3 holds 15 amino acids from the cysteine to the phenylalanine. The kept DNA is CDR3 alone, 45 bases in frame from the first base. Beyond the CDR3, the reference TRBV28 and TRBJ1-4 genes provide the residues; the full variable domain reads: DVKVTQSSRYLVKRTGEKVFLECVQDMDHENMFWYRQDPGLGLRLIYFSYDVKMKEKGDIPEGYSVSREKKERFSLILESASTNQTSMYLCASSLSGSLNEKLFFGSGTQLSVL.